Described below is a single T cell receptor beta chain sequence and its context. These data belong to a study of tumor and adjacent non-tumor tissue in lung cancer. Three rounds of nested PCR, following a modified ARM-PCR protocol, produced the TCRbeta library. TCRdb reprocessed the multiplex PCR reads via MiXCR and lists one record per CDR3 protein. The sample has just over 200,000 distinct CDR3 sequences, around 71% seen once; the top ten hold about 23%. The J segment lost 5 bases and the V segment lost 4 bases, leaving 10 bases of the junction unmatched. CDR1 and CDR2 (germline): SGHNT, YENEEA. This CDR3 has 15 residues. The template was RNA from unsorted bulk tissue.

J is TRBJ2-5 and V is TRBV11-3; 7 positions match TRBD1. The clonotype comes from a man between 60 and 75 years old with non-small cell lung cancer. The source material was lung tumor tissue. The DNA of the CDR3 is TGTGCCAGCAGCTCTGGACAGGACATGTTCGAGACCCAGTACTTC. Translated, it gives CASSSGQDMFETQYF.